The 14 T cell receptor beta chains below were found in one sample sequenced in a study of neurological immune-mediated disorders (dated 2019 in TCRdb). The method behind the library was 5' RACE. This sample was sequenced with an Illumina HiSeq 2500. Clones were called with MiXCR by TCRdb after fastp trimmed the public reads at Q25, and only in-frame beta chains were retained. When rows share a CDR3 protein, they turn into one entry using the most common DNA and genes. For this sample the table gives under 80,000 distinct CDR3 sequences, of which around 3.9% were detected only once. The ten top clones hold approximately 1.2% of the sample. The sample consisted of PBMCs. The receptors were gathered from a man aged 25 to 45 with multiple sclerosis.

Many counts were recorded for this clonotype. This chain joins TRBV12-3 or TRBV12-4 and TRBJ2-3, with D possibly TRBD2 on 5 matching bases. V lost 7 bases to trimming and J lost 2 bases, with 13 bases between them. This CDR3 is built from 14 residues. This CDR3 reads CASTLTTPTDTQYF. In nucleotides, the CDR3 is TGTGCCAGCACCTTGACTACTCCCACAGATACGCAGTATTTT.

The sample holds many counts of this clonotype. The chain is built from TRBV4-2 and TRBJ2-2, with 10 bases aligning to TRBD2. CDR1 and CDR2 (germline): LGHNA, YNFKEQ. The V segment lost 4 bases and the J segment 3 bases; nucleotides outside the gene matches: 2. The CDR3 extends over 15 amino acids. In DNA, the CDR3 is TGTGCCAGCAGCCTTGGACTAGCGGACACCGGGGAGCTGTTTTTT. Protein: CASSLGLADTGELFF.

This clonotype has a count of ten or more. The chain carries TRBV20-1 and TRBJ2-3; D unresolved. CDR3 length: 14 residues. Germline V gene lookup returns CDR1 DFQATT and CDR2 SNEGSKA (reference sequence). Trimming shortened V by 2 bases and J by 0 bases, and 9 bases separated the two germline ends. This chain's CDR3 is CSARWVASTDTQYF. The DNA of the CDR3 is TGCAGTGCTAGATGGGTGGCTAGCACAGATACGCAGTATTTT.

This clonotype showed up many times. CDR3 sequence (DNA): TGCAGTGCATCAGGGGACCCAGCCGAAGCTTTCTTT. It specifies CSASGDPAEAFF. The chain employs TRBV20-1 and TRBJ1-1; D may be TRBD1 (6 bases). The CDR3 loop spans 12 amino acids. Per germline, CDR1 DFQATT and CDR2 SNEGSKA (reference sequence). Trimming shortened V by 6 bases and J by 8 bases, and 16 bases separated the two germline ends.

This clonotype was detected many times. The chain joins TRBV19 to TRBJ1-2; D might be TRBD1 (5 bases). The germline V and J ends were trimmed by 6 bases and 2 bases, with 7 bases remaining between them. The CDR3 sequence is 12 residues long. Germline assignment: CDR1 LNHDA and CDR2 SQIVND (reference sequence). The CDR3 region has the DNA TGTGCCAGTAGAGGACAAAACTATGGCTACACCTTC. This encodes CASRGQNYGYTF.

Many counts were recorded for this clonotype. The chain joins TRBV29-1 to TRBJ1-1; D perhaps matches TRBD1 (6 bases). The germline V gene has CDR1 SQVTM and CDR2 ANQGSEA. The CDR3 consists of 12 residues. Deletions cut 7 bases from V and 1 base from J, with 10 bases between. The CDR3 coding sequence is TGCAGCGCCCGGACAGCGAACACTGAAGCTTTCTTT. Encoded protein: CSARTANTEAFF.

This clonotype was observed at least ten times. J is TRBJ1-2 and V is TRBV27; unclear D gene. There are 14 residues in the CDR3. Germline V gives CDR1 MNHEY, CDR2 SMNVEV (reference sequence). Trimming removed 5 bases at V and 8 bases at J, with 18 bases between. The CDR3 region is CASSPRGVPGGYTF. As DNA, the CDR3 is TGTGCCAGCAGTCCACGCGGGGTACCGGGCGGCTACACCTTC.

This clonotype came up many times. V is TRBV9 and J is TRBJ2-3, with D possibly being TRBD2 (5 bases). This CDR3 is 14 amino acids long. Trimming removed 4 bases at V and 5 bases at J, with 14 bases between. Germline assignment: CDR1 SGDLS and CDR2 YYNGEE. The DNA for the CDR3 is TGTGCCAGCAGCCCACAAGGACGGGGAGATACGCAGTATTTT. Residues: CASSPQGRGDTQYF.

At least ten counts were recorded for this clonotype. The CDR3 DNA is TGCGCCAGCACCCACGGGCGAACGAGAGATACGCAGTATTTT. Its translation is CASTHGRTRDTQYF. The J gene is TRBJ2-3, the V gene TRBV5-1; no clear D gene. V was trimmed by 6 bases and J by 5 bases, leaving 16 bases between them. CDR1 SGHRS and CDR2 YFSETQ come from the germline V gene. CDR3 length: 14 amino acids.

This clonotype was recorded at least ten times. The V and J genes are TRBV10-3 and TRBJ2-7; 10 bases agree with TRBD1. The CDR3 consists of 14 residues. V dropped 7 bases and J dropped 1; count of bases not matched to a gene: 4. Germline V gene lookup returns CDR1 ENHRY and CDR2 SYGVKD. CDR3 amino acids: CAITRTGGSYEQYF. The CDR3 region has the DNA TGTGCCATCACCCGGACAGGGGGATCCTACGAGCAGTACTTC.

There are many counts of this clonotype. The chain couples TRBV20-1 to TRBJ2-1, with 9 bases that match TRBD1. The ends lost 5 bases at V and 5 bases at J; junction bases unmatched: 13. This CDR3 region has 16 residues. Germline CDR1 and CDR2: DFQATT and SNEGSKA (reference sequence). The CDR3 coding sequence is TGCAGTGCTCGCCGACCGGGGGACAGGGAGAACAATGAGCAGTTCTTC. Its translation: CSARRPGDRENNEQFF.

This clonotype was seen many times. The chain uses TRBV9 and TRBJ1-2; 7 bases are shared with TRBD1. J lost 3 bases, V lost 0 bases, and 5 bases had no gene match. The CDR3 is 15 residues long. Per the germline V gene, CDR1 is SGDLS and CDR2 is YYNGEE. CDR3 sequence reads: CASSVDEGAHYGYTF. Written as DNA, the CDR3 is TGTGCCAGCAGCGTAGATGAGGGGGCCCACTATGGCTACACCTTC. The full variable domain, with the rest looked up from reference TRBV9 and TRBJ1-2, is DSGVTQTPKHLITATGQRVTLRCSPRSGDLSVYWYQQSLDQGLQFLIQYYNGEERAKGNILERFSAQQFPDLHSELNLSSLELGDSALYFCASSVDEGAHYGYTFGSGTRLTVV.

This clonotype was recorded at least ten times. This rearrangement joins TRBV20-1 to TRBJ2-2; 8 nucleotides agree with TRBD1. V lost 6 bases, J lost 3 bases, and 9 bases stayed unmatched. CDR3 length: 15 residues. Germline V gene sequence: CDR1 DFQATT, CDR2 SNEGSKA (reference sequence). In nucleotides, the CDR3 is TGCAGTGCAAGGACAGGGTCACTAGACACCGGGGAGCTGTTTTTT. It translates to CSARTGSLDTGELFF.

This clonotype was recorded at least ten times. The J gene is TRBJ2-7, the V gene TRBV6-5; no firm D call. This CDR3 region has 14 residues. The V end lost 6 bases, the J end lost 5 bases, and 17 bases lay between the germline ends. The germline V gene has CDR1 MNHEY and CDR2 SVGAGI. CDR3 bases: TGTGCCAGCAGCCCAGGACGAGTCGGGCACGAGCAGTACTTC. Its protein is CASSPGRVGHEQYF.